The T cell receptor beta chain under discussion was sequenced for a study of T cells in localized non-small cell lung cancer. Study outcomes and limitations: Greater T cell density in blood accompanied longer overall survival.

By its share, this clone is medium-sized (0.01 to 0.1%). Its antigen remains unknown. CDR3 length: 18 residues. Trimming removed 4 bases from V and 4 bases from J; junction bases left unmatched: 14. CDR1 is SGHDN and CDR2 is FVKESK in the germline V gene. Method: immunoSEQ multiplex PCR; TCRdb's copy keeps in-frame clones and lacks some. The data contain around 31,000 clones, roughly 92% of them singletons. The starting material was peripheral blood, obtained before any cancer treatment. The clonotype originates from a woman between 35 and 75 years old with stage I lung adenocarcinoma. V is TRBV14 and J is TRBJ2-2, with TRBD1 matching 8 bases. CDR3 in amino acids: CASSRDPGGPRFTGELFF. CDR3 bases: TGTGCCAGCAGCCGCGACCCAGGGGGCCCTCGTTTCACCGGGGAGCTGTTTTTT. Drawing the rest from reference TRBV14 and TRBJ2-2, the complete variable domain is EAGVTQFPSHSVIEKGQTVTLRCDPISGHDNLYWYRRVMGKEIKFLLHFVKESKQDESGMPNNRFLAERTGGTYSTLKVQPAELEDSGVYFCASSRDPGGPRFTGELFFGEGSRLTVL.